The 4 T cell receptor beta chains in this list originate from one sample, sequenced in a study of blood T cell repertoires in COVID-19. Measured with immunoSEQ multiplex PCR; TCRdb has only the in-frame clones, and not every one. The data contain about 150,000 clones, over 75% of them singletons. Sequencing was performed on peripheral blood. These receptors were collected from a woman aged 60-70 years with active COVID-19.

A few counts support this clone. CDR3: CASSLEGGSVTEAFF. DNA for the CDR3: TGTGCCAGCAGCTTAGAGGGCGGGAGTGTCACTGAAGCTTTCTTT. The chain uses TRBV7-2 and TRBJ1-1; D is uncertain. Germline CDR1 is SGHTA and CDR2 is FQGNSA. CDR3 size: 15 residues. Trimming removed 1 base from V and 4 bases from J, with 13 bases in between.

The chain uses TRBV3-1 (or the pseudogene TRBV3-2) and TRBJ2-1; tentatively, D is TRBD2 (6 bases). Germline CDR1 LGHDT, CDR2 YNNKEL (reference sequence). This CDR3 has 16 residues. The V and J ends lost 4 bases and 1 base respectively, with 14 bases between them. This CDR3 reads CASSRSRGGSYNEQFF. CDR3 in DNA: TGTGCCAGCAGCCGAAGTCGGGGAGGATCCTACAATGAGCAGTTCTTC.

The gene calls are TRBV7-3 and TRBJ2-1; TRBD2 aligns across 8 bases. CDR3 length: 15 amino acids. Germline V gene data show CDR1 as SGHTA and CDR2 as FQGTGA. V lost 5 bases, J lost 6 bases, and 9 bases stayed unmatched. This CDR3 reads CASSASLLAVNEQFF. The CDR3 region has the DNA TGTGCCAGCAGCGCATCCCTACTAGCGGTCAATGAGCAGTTCTTC.

This chain connects TRBV4-3 to TRBJ1-1; TRBD1 is a possible D gene (5 bases). V was shortened by 0 bases and J by 1 base, with 12 bases between the two germline ends. CDR3 length equals 16 residues. Germline V lookup: CDR1 LGHNA, CDR2 YSLEER. CDR3 in amino acids: CASSQEIQGSNTEAFF. The DNA of the CDR3 is TGCGCCAGCAGCCAAGAAATCCAGGGTTCGAACACTGAAGCTTTCTTT.